These T cell receptor beta chains were read from a single sample in a study of blood T cell repertoires in COVID-19. Measured with immunoSEQ multiplex PCR; TCRdb has only the in-frame clones, and not every one. The repertoire consists of 95,000 to 150,000 clones, with around 87% occurring once and the leading ten covering 25% to 30%. The sequencing sample was made of peripheral blood. These receptors were taken from a man in his 70s with active or convalescent COVID-19. Both conserved end residues are part of each CDR3. The D gene is left open where the match is weak. Expanded clones get a size class; other rows say once, few or many, or leave the size out.

D gene,clone size,J gene,V gene,CDR3 DNA,CDR3 protein
-,-,TRBJ1-2,TRBV28,TGTGCCAGCAGTTTAGGATCGGGGGGACGACCGAAAGGCCATGGCTACACCTTC,CASSLGSGGRPKGHGYTF
TRBD1,-,TRBJ2-5,TRBV5-1,TGCGCCAGCAGGACCGGGACAGTGGGGCCGGAGACCCAGTACTTC,CASRTGTVGPETQYF
TRBD1,-,TRBJ1-6,TRBV6-1,TGTGCCAGCAGCCTTCGACAGGGAGGCAATTCACCCCTCCACTTT,CASSLRQGGNSPLHF
-,once,TRBJ1-1,TRBV5-4,TGTGCCAGCAGCTTGGGATCTGAGAGGAGATCGAACACTGAAGCTTTCTTT,CASSLGSERRSNTEAFF
TRBD1,-,TRBJ2-7,TRBV6-5,TGTGCCAGCAGTTACAGGACAGGGACCGAGCAGTACTTC,CASSYRTGTEQYF
-,-,TRBJ2-3,TRBV27,TGTGCCAGCAGTTTTTGGCGGAGGGGAACTAGCACAGATACGCAGTATTTT,CASSFWRRGTSTDTQYF
TRBD1,-,TRBJ1-6,TRBV2,TGTGCCAGCGGGACAGGGGGCTCACCCCTCCACTTT,CASGTGGSPLHF
TRBD1,-,TRBJ1-1,TRBV12-3/TRBV12-4,TGTGCCAGCAGTCCCAGGGGGCTGACTGAAGCTTTCTTT,CASSPRGLTEAFF
TRBD1,-,TRBJ2-1,TRBV4-1,TGCGCCAGCAGCCAAGAGCCCCGGACAGGCCTATACAATGAGCAGTTCTTC,CASSQEPRTGLYNEQFF
-,-,TRBJ2-5,TRBV28,TGTGCCAGCAGTTTGCCGGGACATTCGAAGTCGGAGACCCAGTACTTC,CASSLPGHSKSETQYF
-,-,TRBJ2-1,TRBV5-5,TGTGCCAGCAGCTTGGCTAGTGGGGGCATTGAGCAGTTCTTC,CASSLASGGIEQFF
-,-,TRBJ2-1,TRBV5-6,TGTGCCAGCAGCTTTAGGGAGATTCCCTACAATGAGCAGTTCTTC,CASSFREIPYNEQFF
TRBD1,-,TRBJ1-2,TRBV19,TGTGCCAGTAGTACAAACCAGGGACAGAACTATGGCTACACCTTC,CASSTNQGQNYGYTF
-,-,TRBJ1-4,TRBV25-1,TGTGCCAGCAGTGGACGAGGCGTAGAAAAACTGTTTTTT,CASSGRGVEKLFF
-,-,TRBJ2-2,TRBV7-3,TGTGCCAGCAGCTTCAGAACCGGGGAGCTGTTTTTT,CASSFRTGELFF
TRBD2,-,TRBJ2-1,TRBV19,TGTGCCAGTAGTATAGATCAGCAGGGACTAGCGGGAAACAATGAGCAGTTCTTC,CASSIDQQGLAGNNEQFF
-,-,TRBJ1-2,TRBV2,TGTGCCAGCAGGGTGGGCTGGGATGGCTACACCTTC,CASRVGWDGYTF
-,-,TRBJ1-4,TRBV4-1,TGCGCCAGCAGCCAGTCGGCCAGGGTACTAGAAAAACTGTTTTTT,CASSQSARVLEKLFF
TRBD2,-,TRBJ2-7,TRBV6-6,TGTGCCAGCAGTGCACTAGCGGGAGGGCTCGAGCAGTACTTC,CASSALAGGLEQYF
TRBD2,-,TRBJ2-7,TRBV2,TGTGCCAGCAGTGAGGAGTCGGGAGGGTGGTACGAGCAGTACTTC,CASSEESGGWYEQYF
TRBD1,-,TRBJ2-1,TRBV11-2,TGTGCCAGCAGCCCGGGACAGGGGCTCAACAATGAGCAGTTCTTC,CASSPGQGLNNEQFF
TRBD2,-,TRBJ2-7,TRBV7-8,TGTGCCAGCAGCTTAGGAGCGGGAGTAGGGTACTACGAGCAGTACTTC,CASSLGAGVGYYEQYF
TRBD1,once,TRBJ2-2,TRBV28,TGTGCCAGCAGCGCGGACAGGGTGGGCGGGGAGCTGTTTTTT,CASSADRVGGELFF
TRBD2,-,TRBJ2-7,TRBV6-6,TGTGCCAGCAGTCGAGCTTTAACCGGGACTAGCTATTACGAGCAGTACTTC,CASSRALTGTSYYEQYF
TRBD1,-,TRBJ2-3,TRBV3-1/TRBV3-2,TGTGCCAGCAGCCATTCTTCAGGGGGTACTTCGGGCACAGATACGCAGTATTTT,CASSHSSGGTSGTDTQYF
TRBD2,-,TRBJ2-1,TRBV10-2,TGCGCCAGCGGAACTAGCGGGAGGGCCAATGAGCAGTTCTTC,CASGTSGRANEQFF
-,-,TRBJ1-4,TRBV30,TGTGCCTGGAGCTCAGGGCTCGGCGAAAAACTGTTTTTT,CAWSSGLGEKLFF
TRBD1,-,TRBJ1-2,TRBV10-3,TGTGCCATCAGTGAGAGGACAGGAGCTAACTATGGCTACACCTTC,CAISERTGANYGYTF
-,-,TRBJ2-1,TRBV24-1,TGTGCCACCAGTGATCCTACAGGGGGGGCCTACAATGAGCAGTTCTTC,CATSDPTGGAYNEQFF
TRBD2,-,TRBJ2-5,TRBV12-3/TRBV12-4,TGTGCCAGCAGGGGGGGGAAGCCGACCCAGTACTTC,CASRGGKPTQYF
TRBD1,-,TRBJ1-2,TRBV27,TGTGCCAGCAGTCAACCCGGGACAGGGTTTGATGGCTACACCTTC,CASSQPGTGFDGYTF
-,-,TRBJ1-4,TRBV9,TGTGCCAGCAGCGTAGAGCAGGGTAGGAATGAAAAACTGTTTTTT,CASSVEQGRNEKLFF
TRBD1,once,TRBJ2-2,TRBV28,TGTGCCAGCAGTTTAGGGCAGGGGGCTCTCGGCGGGGAGCTGTTTTTT,CASSLGQGALGGELFF
-,-,TRBJ2-7,TRBV21-1,TGTGCCAGCAGCAAAGCGTGGACAGGGGGCGCCTCCTACGAGCAGTACTTC,CASSKAWTGGASYEQYF
-,-,TRBJ2-1,TRBV11-2,TGTGCCAGCAGCTTTTGGCAGCGGGACAATGAGCAGTTCTTC,CASSFWQRDNEQFF
TRBD1,-,TRBJ1-1,TRBV6-5,TGTGCCAGCAGTTCCCGGGACAGAGCTTTCTTT,CASSSRDRAFF
TRBD1,-,TRBJ1-2,TRBV7-9,TGTGCCAGCAGCTTGGGGGGGACAGGGAAAGGATATGGCTACACCTTC,CASSLGGTGKGYGYTF
TRBD1,once,TRBJ2-1,TRBV27,TGTGCCAGCAGTCCCCGGACAGGGAGCTCCTACAATGAGCAGTTCTTC,CASSPRTGSSYNEQFF
TRBD2,-,TRBJ2-7,TRBV28,TGTGCCAGCAGTCTAAAACTAGCGCGGAGCTCCTACGAGCAGTACTTC,CASSLKLARSSYEQYF
TRBD1,-,TRBJ2-5,TRBV5-1,TGCGCCAGCAGCTTGGGCCCCGGGACAGGGAGGGAGACCCAGTACTTC,CASSLGPGTGRETQYF
TRBD1,-,TRBJ2-7,TRBV11-1,TGTGCCAGCAGCTCACAGGGGGTTAACGAGCAGTACTTC,CASSSQGVNEQYF
-,-,TRBJ2-7,TRBV3-1/TRBV3-2,TGTGCCAGCAGCCACCCAGGGGGGCCGGATAGCTTCTACGAGCAGTACTTC,CASSHPGGPDSFYEQYF
TRBD2,-,TRBJ2-7,TRBV30,TGTGCCTGGAGTCTATACGCGGGAGTTGCCTACGAGCAGTACTTC,CAWSLYAGVAYEQYF
-,-,TRBJ2-1,TRBV5-1,TGCGCCAGCAGCTTGGCAGGGCTAGTTAGGCCCCCAGGAAGGTCCCGCTCCTACAATGAGCAGTTCTTC,CASSLAGLVRPPGRSRSYNEQFF
-,-,TRBJ2-2,TRBV7-2,TGTGCCAGCAGTTCCGGACAGCACACCGGGGAGCTGTTTTTT,CASSSGQHTGELFF
-,-,TRBJ1-3,TRBV4-1,TGCGCCAGCAGCCAACAGGGTCAACCAAACACCATATATTTT,CASSQQGQPNTIYF
TRBD1,-,TRBJ2-6,TRBV19,TGTGCCAGCCCGGGGACAGGGGGCGCTGGGGCCAACGTCCTGACTTTC,CASPGTGGAGANVLTF
-,-,TRBJ2-7,TRBV9,TGTGCCAGCAGCGTAACTCGAGGGCCCAACTCCTACGAGCAGTACTTC,CASSVTRGPNSYEQYF
TRBD1,-,TRBJ1-2,TRBV5-3,TGTGCCAGAAGCCGCATCAGGGGGCAGGACTATGGCTACACCTTC,CARSRIRGQDYGYTF
-,-,TRBJ2-4,TRBV2,TGTGCCAGCAGTGTCGGGTTGGCCAGCGCCGCCAAAAACATTCAGTACTTC,CASSVGLASAAKNIQYF
TRBD2,-,TRBJ2-1,TRBV7-3,TGTGCCAGCAGCAAACAGACAGGGACTAGCGGGATAAATGAGCAGTTCTTC,CASSKQTGTSGINEQFF
-,-,TRBJ1-5,TRBV6-1,TGTGCCAGCAGTGAAAGAGGGTCAGGGGCGGTTCAGCAGCCCCAGCATTTT,CASSERGSGAVQQPQHF
TRBD1,-,TRBJ2-1,TRBV19,TGTGCCACCCAAGGGGACAGGGATGGCAATGAGCAGTTCTTC,CATQGDRDGNEQFF
-,-,TRBJ1-2,TRBV18,TGTGCCAGCTCCCCGCCTGGCAGGGGCAACTATGGCTACACCTTC,CASSPPGRGNYGYTF
-,-,TRBJ2-1,TRBV19,TGTGCCAGTAGTCCTGGAGGGGTTAACTACAATGAGCAGTTCTTC,CASSPGGVNYNEQFF
TRBD1,-,TRBJ2-7,TRBV28,TGTGCCAGCAGACCCCAACAGGGGGCCTACGAGCAGTACTTC,CASRPQQGAYEQYF
TRBD2,-,TRBJ2-2,TRBV11-3,TGTGCCAGCAGCTCAGATAGCGGGAAGGCCCTCAGGGCCGGGGAGCTGTTTTTT,CASSSDSGKALRAGELFF
TRBD1,-,TRBJ2-1,TRBV7-3,TGTGCCAGCAGCGCCGACAGGGGGCTCAGCAATGAGCAGTTCTTC,CASSADRGLSNEQFF
TRBD1,few,TRBJ1-1,TRBV6-5,TGTGCCAGCAGTTGGACAGGGGGCGCGGGCACTGAAGCTTTCTTT,CASSWTGGAGTEAFF
TRBD1,-,TRBJ1-4,TRBV28,TGTGCCAGCAGTCCGCAGGGGGCAGTAGGTGAAAAACTGTTTTTT,CASSPQGAVGEKLFF